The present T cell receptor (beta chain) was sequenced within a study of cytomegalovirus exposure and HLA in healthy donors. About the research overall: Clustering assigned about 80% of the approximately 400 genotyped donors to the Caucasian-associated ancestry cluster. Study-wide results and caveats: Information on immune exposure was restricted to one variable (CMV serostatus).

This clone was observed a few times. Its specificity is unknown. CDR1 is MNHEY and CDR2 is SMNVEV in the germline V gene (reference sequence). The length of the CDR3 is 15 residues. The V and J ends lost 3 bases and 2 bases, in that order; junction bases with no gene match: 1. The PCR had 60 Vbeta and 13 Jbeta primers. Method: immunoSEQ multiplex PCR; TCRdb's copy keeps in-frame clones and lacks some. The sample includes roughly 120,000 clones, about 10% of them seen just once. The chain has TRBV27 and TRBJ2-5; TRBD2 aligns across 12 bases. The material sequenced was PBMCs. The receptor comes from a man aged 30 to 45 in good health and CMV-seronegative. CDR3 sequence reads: CASSFGTSGQETQYF. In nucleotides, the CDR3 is TGTGCCAGCAGTTTCGGGACTAGCGGGCAAGAGACCCAGTACTTC.